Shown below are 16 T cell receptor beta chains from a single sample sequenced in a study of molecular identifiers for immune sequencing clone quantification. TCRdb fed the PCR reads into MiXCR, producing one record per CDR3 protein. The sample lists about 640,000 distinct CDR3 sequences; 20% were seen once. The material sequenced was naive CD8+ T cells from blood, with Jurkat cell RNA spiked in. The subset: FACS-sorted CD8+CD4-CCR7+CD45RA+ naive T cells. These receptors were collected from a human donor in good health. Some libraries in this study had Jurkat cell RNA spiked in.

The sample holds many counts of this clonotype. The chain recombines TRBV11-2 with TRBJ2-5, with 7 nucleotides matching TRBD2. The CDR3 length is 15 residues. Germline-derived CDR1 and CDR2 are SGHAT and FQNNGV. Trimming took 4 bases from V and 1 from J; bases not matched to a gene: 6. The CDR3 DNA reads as TGTGCCAGCAGCTATTCAGCGGGGCCCCAAGAGACCCAGTACTTC. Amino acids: CASSYSAGPQETQYF.

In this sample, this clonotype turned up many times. CDR3 residues: CASSQDRAASLEQYF. CDR3 sequence (DNA): TGCGCCAGCAGCCAAGATCGGGCAGCCTCTCTCGAGCAGTACTTC. This chain connects TRBV4-3 to TRBJ2-7; no definite D call. Trimming took off 0 bases at V and 6 bases at J, with 15 bases between the two ends. Germline V gives CDR1 LGHNA, CDR2 YSLEER. This CDR3 comprises 15 residues.

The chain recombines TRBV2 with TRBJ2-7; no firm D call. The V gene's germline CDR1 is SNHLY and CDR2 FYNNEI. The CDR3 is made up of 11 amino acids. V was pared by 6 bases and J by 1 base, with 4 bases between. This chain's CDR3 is CASRESYEQYF. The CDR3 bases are TGTGCCAGCAGGGAATCCTACGAGCAGTACTTC.

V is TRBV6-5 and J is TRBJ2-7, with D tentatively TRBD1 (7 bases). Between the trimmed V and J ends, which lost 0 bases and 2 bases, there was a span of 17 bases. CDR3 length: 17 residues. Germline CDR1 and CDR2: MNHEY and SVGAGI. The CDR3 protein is CASSYSSGGTPPYEQYF. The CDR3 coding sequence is TGTGCCAGCAGTTACTCGTCAGGGGGGACACCTCCCTACGAGCAGTACTTC.

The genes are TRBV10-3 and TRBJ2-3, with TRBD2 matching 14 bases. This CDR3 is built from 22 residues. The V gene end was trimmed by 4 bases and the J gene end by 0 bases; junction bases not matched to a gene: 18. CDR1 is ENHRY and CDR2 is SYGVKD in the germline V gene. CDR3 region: CAISGSPRGLAGEYPSTDTQYF. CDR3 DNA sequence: TGTGCCATCAGTGGCTCTCCCCGGGGACTAGCGGGGGAGTACCCTAGCACAGATACGCAGTATTTT.

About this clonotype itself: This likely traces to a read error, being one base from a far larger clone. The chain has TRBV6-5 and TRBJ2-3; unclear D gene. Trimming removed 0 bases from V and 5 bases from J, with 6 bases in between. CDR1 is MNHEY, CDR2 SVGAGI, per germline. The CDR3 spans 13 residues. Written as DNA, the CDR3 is TGTGCCAGCAGTTACTCCGAGGTAGATACGCAGTATTTT. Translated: CASSYSEVDTQYF.

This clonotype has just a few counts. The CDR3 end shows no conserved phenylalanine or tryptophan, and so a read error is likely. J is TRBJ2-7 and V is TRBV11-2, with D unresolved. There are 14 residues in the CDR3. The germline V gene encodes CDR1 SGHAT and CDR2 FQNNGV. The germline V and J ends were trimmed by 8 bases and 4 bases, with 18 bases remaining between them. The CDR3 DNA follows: TGTGCCAGCTCTCTGGGTCCCGAGGAGTACGAGCAGTACCTC. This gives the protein CASSLGPEEYEQYL.

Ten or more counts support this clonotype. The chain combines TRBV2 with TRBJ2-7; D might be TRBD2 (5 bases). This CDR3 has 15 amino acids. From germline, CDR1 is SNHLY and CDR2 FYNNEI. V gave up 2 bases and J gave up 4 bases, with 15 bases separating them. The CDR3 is CASSETPTRIYEQYF. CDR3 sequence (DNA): TGTGCCAGCAGTGAAACCCCTACTAGGATATACGAGCAGTACTTC. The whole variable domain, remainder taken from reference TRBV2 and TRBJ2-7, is EPEVTQTPSHQVTQMGQEVILRCVPISNHLYFYWYRQILGQKVEFLVSFYNNEISEKSEIFDDQFSVERPDGSNFTLKIRSTKLEDSAMYFCASSETPTRIYEQYFGPGTRLTVT.

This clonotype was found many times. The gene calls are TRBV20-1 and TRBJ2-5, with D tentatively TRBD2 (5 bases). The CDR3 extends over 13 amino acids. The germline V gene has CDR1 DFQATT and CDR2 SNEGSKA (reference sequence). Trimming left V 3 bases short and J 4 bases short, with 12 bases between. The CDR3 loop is CSARPRGGETQYF. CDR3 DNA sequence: TGCAGTGCTAGGCCGCGAGGAGGAGAGACCCAGTACTTC.

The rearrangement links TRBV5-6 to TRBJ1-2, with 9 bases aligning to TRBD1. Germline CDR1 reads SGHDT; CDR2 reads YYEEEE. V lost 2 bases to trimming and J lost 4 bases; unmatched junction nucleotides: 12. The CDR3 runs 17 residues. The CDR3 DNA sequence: TGTGCCAGCAGCTTTTCGGCCGGGACAGGGAAAGGCTATGGCTACACCTTC. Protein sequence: CASSFSAGTGKGYGYTF.

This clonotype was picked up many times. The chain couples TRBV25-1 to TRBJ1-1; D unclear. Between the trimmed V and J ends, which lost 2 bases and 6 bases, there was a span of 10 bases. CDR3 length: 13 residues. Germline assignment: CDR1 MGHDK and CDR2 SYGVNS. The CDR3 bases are TGTGCCAGCAGTGAACCGCAAACCGCTGAAGCTTTCTTT. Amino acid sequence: CASSEPQTAEAFF.

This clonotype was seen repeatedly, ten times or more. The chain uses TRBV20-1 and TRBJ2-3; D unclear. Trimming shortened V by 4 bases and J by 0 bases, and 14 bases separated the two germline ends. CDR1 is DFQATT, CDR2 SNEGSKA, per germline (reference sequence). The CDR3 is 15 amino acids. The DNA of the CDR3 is TGCAGTGCTATTTTTCTCAGCGTAAGCACAGATACGCAGTATTTT. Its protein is CSAIFLSVSTDTQYF.

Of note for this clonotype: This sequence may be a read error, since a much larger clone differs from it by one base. CDR3 DNA sequence: TGTGTCAGTAGTAGAAGTTTAAACAGAGGGGCTTTCAACACTGAAGCTTTCTTT. Its translation: CVSSRSLNRGAFNTEAFF. V and J are TRBV19 and TRBJ1-1, with TRBD1 as a possible D gene (5 bases). The CDR3 covers 18 residues. Germline values: CDR1 LNHDA, CDR2 SQIVND (reference sequence).

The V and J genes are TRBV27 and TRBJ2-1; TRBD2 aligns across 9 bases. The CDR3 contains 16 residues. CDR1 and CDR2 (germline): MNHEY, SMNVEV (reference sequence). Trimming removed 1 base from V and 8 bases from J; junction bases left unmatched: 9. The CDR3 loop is CASSLLQPSGIHEQFF. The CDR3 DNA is TGTGCCAGCAGTTTATTGCAGCCTAGCGGGATCCATGAGCAGTTCTTC.

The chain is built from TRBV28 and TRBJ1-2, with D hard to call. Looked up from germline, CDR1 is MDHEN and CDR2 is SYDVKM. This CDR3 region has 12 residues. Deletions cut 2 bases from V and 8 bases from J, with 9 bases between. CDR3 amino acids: CASSLEEEGYTF. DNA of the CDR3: TGTGCCAGCAGTTTAGAGGAGGAAGGCTACACCTTC.

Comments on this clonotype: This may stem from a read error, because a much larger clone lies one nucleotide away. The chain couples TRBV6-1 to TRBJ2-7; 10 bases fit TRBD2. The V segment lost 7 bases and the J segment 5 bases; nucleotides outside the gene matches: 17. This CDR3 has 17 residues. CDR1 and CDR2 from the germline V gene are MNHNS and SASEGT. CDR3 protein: CASTINPPLAGVHEQYF. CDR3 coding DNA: TGTGCCAGCACAATTAACCCCCCTCTAGCGGGAGTTCACGAGCAGTACTTC.